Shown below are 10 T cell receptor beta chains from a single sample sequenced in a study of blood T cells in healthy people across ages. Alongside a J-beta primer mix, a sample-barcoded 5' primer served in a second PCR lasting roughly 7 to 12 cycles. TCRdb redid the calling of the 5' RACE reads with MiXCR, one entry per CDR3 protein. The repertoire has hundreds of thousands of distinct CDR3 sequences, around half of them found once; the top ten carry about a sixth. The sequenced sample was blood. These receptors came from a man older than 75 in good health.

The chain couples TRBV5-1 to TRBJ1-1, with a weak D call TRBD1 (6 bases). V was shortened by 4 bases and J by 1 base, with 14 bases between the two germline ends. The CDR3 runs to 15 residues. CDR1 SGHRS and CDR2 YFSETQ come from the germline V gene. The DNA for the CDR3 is TGCGCCAGCAGCGCCATGTGGGGGGCGAACACTGAAGCTTTCTTT. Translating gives CASSAMWGANTEAFF.

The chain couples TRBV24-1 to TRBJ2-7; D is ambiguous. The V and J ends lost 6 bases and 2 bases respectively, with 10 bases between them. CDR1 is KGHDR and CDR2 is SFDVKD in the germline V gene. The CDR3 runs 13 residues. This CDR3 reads CATSRPGAYEQYF. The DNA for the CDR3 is TGTGCCACCAGTAGGCCTGGCGCCTACGAGCAGTACTTC.

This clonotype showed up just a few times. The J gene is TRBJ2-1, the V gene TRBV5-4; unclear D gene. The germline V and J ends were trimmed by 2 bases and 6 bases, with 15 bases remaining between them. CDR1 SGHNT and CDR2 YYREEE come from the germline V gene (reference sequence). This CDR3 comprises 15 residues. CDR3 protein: CASSFRSGQRNEQFF. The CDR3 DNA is TGTGCCAGCAGCTTCAGGTCAGGCCAGCGCAATGAGCAGTTCTTC.

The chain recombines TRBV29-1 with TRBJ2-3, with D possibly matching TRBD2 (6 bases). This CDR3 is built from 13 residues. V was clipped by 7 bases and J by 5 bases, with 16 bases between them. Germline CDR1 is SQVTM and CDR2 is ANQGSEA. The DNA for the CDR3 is TGCAGCGCCGGACCCCATAGCGGAGATACGCAGTATTTT. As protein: CSAGPHSGDTQYF.

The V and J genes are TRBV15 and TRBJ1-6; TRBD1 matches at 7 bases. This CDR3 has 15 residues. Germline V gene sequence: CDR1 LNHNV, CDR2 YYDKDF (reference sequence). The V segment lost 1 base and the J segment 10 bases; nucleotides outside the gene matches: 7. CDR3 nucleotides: TGTGCCACCAGCAGAGGTACAGGGGTTTGGTCACCCCTCCACTTT. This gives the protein CATSRGTGVWSPLHF.

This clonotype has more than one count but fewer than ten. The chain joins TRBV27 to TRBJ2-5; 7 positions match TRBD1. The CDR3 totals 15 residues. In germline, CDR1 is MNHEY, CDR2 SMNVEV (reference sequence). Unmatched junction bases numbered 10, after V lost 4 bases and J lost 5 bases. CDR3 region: CASSYRAGGGETQYF. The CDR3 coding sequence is TGTGCCAGCAGTTATCGGGCAGGGGGTGGCGAGACCCAGTACTTC.

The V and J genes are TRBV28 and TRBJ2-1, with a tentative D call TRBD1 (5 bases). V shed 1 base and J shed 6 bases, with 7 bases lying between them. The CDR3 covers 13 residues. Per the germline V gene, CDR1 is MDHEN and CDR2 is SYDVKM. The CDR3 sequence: CASSLFRANEQFF. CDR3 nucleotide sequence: TGTGCCAGCAGTTTATTCAGGGCCAATGAGCAGTTCTTC.

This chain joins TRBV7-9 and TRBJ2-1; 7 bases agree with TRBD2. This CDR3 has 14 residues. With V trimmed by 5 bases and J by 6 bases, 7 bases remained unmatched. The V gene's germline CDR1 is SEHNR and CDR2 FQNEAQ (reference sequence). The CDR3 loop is CASSRAGAVNEQFF. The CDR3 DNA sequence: TGTGCCAGCAGCCGCGCGGGAGCAGTCAATGAGCAGTTCTTC. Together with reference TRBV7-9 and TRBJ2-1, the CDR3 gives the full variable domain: DTGVSQNPRHKITKRGQNVTFRCDPISEHNRLYWYRQTLGQGPEFLTYFQNEAQLEKSRLLSDRFSAERPKGSFSTLEIQRTEQGDSAMYLCASSRAGAVNEQFFGPGTRLTVL.

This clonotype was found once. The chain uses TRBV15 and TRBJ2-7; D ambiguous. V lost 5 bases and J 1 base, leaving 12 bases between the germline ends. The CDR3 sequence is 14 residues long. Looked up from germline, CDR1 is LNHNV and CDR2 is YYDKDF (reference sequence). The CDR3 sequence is CATSGKGGSYEQYF. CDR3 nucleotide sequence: TGTGCCACCAGCGGGAAGGGCGGATCCTACGAGCAGTACTTC.

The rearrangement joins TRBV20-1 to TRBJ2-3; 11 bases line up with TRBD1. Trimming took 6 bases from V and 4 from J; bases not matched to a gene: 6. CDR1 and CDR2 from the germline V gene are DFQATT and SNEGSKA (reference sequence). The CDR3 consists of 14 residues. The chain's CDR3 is CSARTGGAPDTQYF. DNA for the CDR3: TGCAGTGCAAGGACAGGGGGCGCCCCAGATACGCAGTATTTT.